Listed below are T cell receptor beta chains from one sample, sequenced in a study of T cells in Graves' hyperthyroidism and ophthalmopathy. A single record per CDR3 protein comes from TCRdb applying MiXCR to the multiplex PCR reads. The profile shows a few hundred thousand distinct CDR3 sequences, 40% to 50% of them singletons. Sequencing used peripheral blood or thyroid tissue (not recorded which). All receptors derive from an adult woman with Graves' disease, either hyperthyroidism or ophthalmopathy (not recorded which). Both conserved end residues are part of each CDR3. A D gene is named only where the DNA matches it firmly. Clone size is shown for a subset of rows, as once, few, many or a class of expanded clone.

D gene	clone size	V gene	J gene	CDR3 protein	CDR3 DNA
NA	NA	TRBV29-1	TRBJ1-1	CSTQANTEAFF	TGCAGCACCCAGGCGAACACTGAAGCTTTCTTT
TRBD1	many	TRBV6-5	TRBJ1-6	CASSRDSLYNSPLHF	TGTGCCAGCAGTCGGGACAGCCTCTATAATTCACCCCTCCACTTT
TRBD1	NA	TRBV20-1	TRBJ1-5	CSAAPFGQGRETQHF	TGCAGTGCTGCCCCGTTCGGACAGGGGCGAGAGACCCAGCATTTT
TRBD1	NA	TRBV10-3	TRBJ1-2	CAIRTPRGRGGYTF	TGTGCCATCAGAACGCCCAGGGGGCGTGGCGGCTACACCTTC
NA	NA	TRBV10-3	TRBJ1-5	CAISESGRGSNQPQHF	TGTGCCATCAGTGAGTCGGGTAGGGGAAGCAATCAGCCCCAGCATTTT
NA	many	TRBV29-1	TRBJ2-7	CSVLAGSGSYEQYF	TGCAGCGTCCTCGCGGGTAGCGGATCCTACGAGCAGTACTTC
NA	once	TRBV20-1	TRBJ1-1	CSARVGGSTEAFF	TGCAGTGCTAGAGTGGGGGGAAGTACTGAAGCTTTCTTT
TRBD1	few	TRBV7-9	TRBJ1-4	CASRKGQGNEKLFF	TGTGCCAGCAGGAAGGGACAGGGAAATGAAAAACTGTTTTTT
NA	few	TRBV20-1	TRBJ2-7	CSALSVGVYEQYF	TGCAGTGCTCTTTCCGTTGGGGTGTACGAGCAGTACTTC
NA	NA	TRBV7-9	TRBJ2-5	CASSSSSGQTQYF	TGTGCCAGCAGCAGTTCCTCAGGACAGACCCAGTACTTC
NA	many	TRBV20-1	TRBJ1-3	CSAREPVSSGNTIYF	TGCAGTGCTAGAGAGCCTGTAAGCTCTGGAAACACCATATATTTT
NA	NA	TRBV20-1	TRBJ1-2	CSARDDYGYTF	TGCAGTGCTAGAGATGACTATGGCTACACCTTC
NA	NA	TRBV25-1	TRBJ1-6	CARREGGRNSPLHF	TGTGCTAGACGAGAGGGAGGGCGGAATTCACCCCTCCACTTT
TRBD2	NA	TRBV7-9	TRBJ2-7	CASSLAARESGYEQYF	TGTGCCAGCAGCTTGGCGGCGCGGGAGAGCGGTTACGAGCAGTACTTC
TRBD1	NA	TRBV7-6	TRBJ1-5	CASSSSPGTGSDQPQHF	TGTGCCAGCAGCTCCAGTCCCGGGACAGGGTCGGATCAGCCCCAGCATTTT
TRBD2	NA	TRBV4-2	TRBJ2-7	CASSQVGAGDEQYF	TGTGCCAGCAGCCAAGTAGGGGCGGGGGACGAGCAGTACTTC
NA	many	TRBV5-1	TRBJ1-4	CASSLALATNEKLFF	TGCGCCAGCAGCTTGGCCCTTGCAACTAATGAAAAACTGTTTTTT
NA	few	TRBV15	TRBJ1-5	CATSSEGDGLNQPQHF	TGTGCCACCAGCAGTGAAGGGGACGGTCTGAATCAGCCCCAGCATTTT
NA	NA	TRBV20-1	TRBJ1-2	CSARDFDQPYGYTF	TGCAGTGCTAGAGATTTCGACCAACCTTATGGCTACACCTTC
NA	NA	TRBV27	TRBJ2-5	CASTARATYLKYQETQYF	TGTGCCAGCACGGCTCGGGCCACCTATCTTAAGTACCAAGAGACCCAGTACTTC
NA	few	TRBV4-3	TRBJ1-1	CASSRLGSTEAFF	TGCGCCAGCAGCCGCCTGGGAAGCACTGAAGCTTTCTTT
NA	many	TRBV7-9	TRBJ1-2	CASSSLGGTYGYTF	TGTGCCAGCAGCTCGCTCGGGGGAACCTATGGCTACACCTTC
TRBD1	NA	TRBV19	TRBJ1-2	CASSFQATGAVGYTF	TGTGCCAGTAGTTTTCAAGCGACAGGGGCAGTCGGCTACACCTTC
TRBD2	many	TRBV20-1	TRBJ2-2	CSALRLAGGVGELFF	TGCAGTGCTTTAAGACTAGCGGGAGGGGTCGGGGAGCTGTTTTTT
NA	many	TRBV20-1	TRBJ2-7	CSAIFKWDPYEQYF	TGCAGTGCTATTTTTAAGTGGGACCCCTACGAGCAGTACTTC
NA	NA	TRBV25-1	TRBJ1-1	CACSAKTGHQNTEAFF	TGTGCCTGCAGTGCTAAAACGGGACACCAGAACACTGAAGCTTTCTTT
NA	once	TRBV7-2	TRBJ1-3	CASSLGQVAFGNTIYF	TGTGCCAGCAGCTTAGGACAGGTTGCTTTTGGAAACACCATATATTTT
NA	many	TRBV7-8	TRBJ2-5	CASSPQRGGRETQYF	TGTGCCAGCAGCCCCCAGAGGGGCGGTCGGGAGACCCAGTACTTC
NA	NA	TRBV7-2	TRBJ1-1	CASSPGRTIEAFF	TGTGCCAGCAGCCCGGGTAGGACGATTGAAGCTTTCTTT
TRBD2	NA	TRBV29-1	TRBJ2-5	CSRSGRGETQYF	TGCAGCCGAAGCGGGAGAGGAGAGACCCAGTACTTC
NA	NA	TRBV7-3	TRBJ2-5	CASSLTPDRQETQYF	TGTGCCAGCAGCTTAACTCCGGACAGACAAGAGACCCAGTACTTC
NA	NA	TRBV6-1	TRBJ1-6	CASSALSSYNSPLHF	TGTGCCAGCAGTGCCCTGAGCTCCTATAATTCACCCCTCCACTTT
NA	few	TRBV28	TRBJ1-2	CASSRGGGQTLGYTF	TGTGCCAGCAGCCGGGGCGGGGGGCAGACACTTGGCTACACCTTC
TRBD1	NA	TRBV7-6	TRBJ2-7	CASSNPLGQGSNEQYF	TGTGCCAGCAGCAACCCCCTGGGACAGGGGTCCAACGAGCAGTACTTC
NA	NA	TRBV24-1	TRBJ2-2	CATSDLRGTGELFF	TGTGCCACCAGTGATTTGAGGGGTACCGGGGAGCTGTTTTTT
NA	NA	TRBV9	TRBJ1-6	CASSSISPTYSPLHF	TGTGCCAGCAGCTCTATATCCCCCACTTATTCACCCCTCCACTTT
NA	NA	TRBV10-3	TRBJ2-1	CAIGEVREQFF	TGTGCCATCGGGGAGGTCCGTGAGCAGTTCTTC